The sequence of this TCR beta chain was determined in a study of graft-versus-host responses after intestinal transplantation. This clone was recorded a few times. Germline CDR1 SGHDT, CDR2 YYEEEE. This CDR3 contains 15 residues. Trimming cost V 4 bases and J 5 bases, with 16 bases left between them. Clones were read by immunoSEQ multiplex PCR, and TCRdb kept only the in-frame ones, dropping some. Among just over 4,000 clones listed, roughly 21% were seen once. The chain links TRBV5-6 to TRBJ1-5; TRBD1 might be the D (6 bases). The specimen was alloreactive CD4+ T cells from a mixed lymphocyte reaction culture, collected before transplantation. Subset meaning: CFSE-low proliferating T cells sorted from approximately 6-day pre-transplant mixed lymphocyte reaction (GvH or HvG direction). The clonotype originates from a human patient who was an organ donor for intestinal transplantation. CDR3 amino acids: CASSLRGGGDQPQHF. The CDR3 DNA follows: TGTGCCAGCAGCCTTAGGGGTGGGGGCGATCAGCCCCAGCATTTT.